The 14 T cell receptor beta chains listed next were all sequenced from one sample in a study of shared clonotypes between healthy human individuals. The assay was immunoSEQ multiplex PCR, and TCRdb's table has in-frame clones only and misses some. The sample lists around 600,000 clones, roughly 95% seen once, with 0.11% in the top ten. Naive CD8 cells, CD45RO-negative and positively selected for CCR7, excluded terminally differentiated effector memory CD45RA+ cells. The specimen was naive CD8+ T cells sorted from blood. These receptors were taken from a woman aged 30 to 39 in good health.

This chain uses TRBV7-9 with TRBJ2-7; 8 bases are shared with TRBD2. The CDR3 has 15 residues. Germline V lookup: CDR1 SEHNR, CDR2 FQNEAQ (reference sequence). Trimming cost V 2 bases and J 3 bases; bases outside gene matches: 6. The CDR3, as DNA: TGTGCCAGCAGCTTATTAATAGCGGGATTCTACGAGCAGTACTTC. Translation: CASSLLIAGFYEQYF.

The chain joins TRBV19 to TRBJ2-1; D is unresolved. The CDR3 totals 11 residues. V lost 9 bases, J lost 12 bases, and 15 bases lay in between. Germline V CDR1 and CDR2: LNHDA, SQIVND (reference sequence). For the CDR3, the DNA is TGTGCCAGCCGATCGAGTGCTGGGCAGTTCTTC. Its translation: CASRSSAGQFF. Full variable domain (missing parts from reference TRBV19 and TRBJ2-1): DGGITQSPKYLFRKEGQNVTLSCEQNLNHDAMYWYRQDPGQGLRLIYYSQIVNDFQKGDIAEGYSVSREKKESFPLTVTSAQKNPTAFYLCASRSSAGQFFGPGTRLTVL.

The DNA of the CDR3 is TGCAGTGCTAGCAAGGACAATGGCTACACCTTC. Translation: CSASKDNGYTF. This chain connects TRBV20-1 to TRBJ1-2; possible D gene TRBD1, 5 bases. Trimming removed 3 bases at V and 6 bases at J, with 8 bases between. Germline CDR1 DFQATT, CDR2 SNEGSKA (reference sequence). The length of the CDR3 is 11 residues.

The rearrangement links TRBV28 to TRBJ2-5, with 9 positions matching TRBD2. Germline trimming cut 4 bases from V and 5 bases from J; bases unmatched to any gene: 14. CDR3 size: 17 residues. Per the germline V gene, CDR1 is MDHEN and CDR2 is SYDVKM. DNA of the CDR3: TGTGCCAGCAGTTACCCCGGCGGGGGGGCGGACGGGGAGACCCAGTACTTC. This sequence encodes CASSYPGGGADGETQYF. The variable domain in full, with the rest retrieved from reference TRBV28 and TRBJ2-5, is DVKVTQSSRYLVKRTGEKVFLECVQDMDHENMFWYRQDPGLGLRLIYFSYDVKMKEKGDIPEGYSVSREKKERFSLILESASTNQTSMYLCASSYPGGGADGETQYFGPGTRLLVL.

The genes are TRBV27 and TRBJ2-3, with a tentative D call TRBD1 (6 bases). Germline values: CDR1 MNHEY, CDR2 SMNVEV (reference sequence). This CDR3 region has 13 residues. Trimming removed 5 bases at V and 1 base at J, with 7 bases between. CDR3 sequence: CASSHRGTDTQYF. The CDR3 region has the DNA TGTGCCAGCAGTCACAGGGGCACAGATACGCAGTATTTT.

The chain joins TRBV9 to TRBJ2-1, with 7 nucleotides matching TRBD1. The CDR3 extends over 15 amino acids. Trimming at V came to 4 bases and at J to 2 bases, leaving 6 bases not matched to a gene. Germline V gene data show CDR1 as SGDLS and CDR2 as YYNGEE. The CDR3 here is CASSPDRVPYNEQFF. In DNA, the CDR3 is TGTGCCAGCAGCCCCGACAGGGTCCCCTACAATGAGCAGTTCTTC.

With regard to this clone: The same CDR3 is also encoded by other DNA sequences in this sample. The V and J genes are TRBV27 and TRBJ2-7; 8 positions match TRBD2. The CDR3 sequence is 14 residues long. Germline V CDR1 and CDR2: MNHEY, SMNVEV (reference sequence). With 1 base clipped from V and 2 bases from J, the junction kept 1 base outside the gene matches. CDR3 residues: CASSLFGGAYEQYF. The CDR3 DNA reads as TGTGCCAGCAGTTTATTCGGGGGGGCCTACGAGCAGTACTTC.

This chain uses TRBV5-1 with TRBJ2-2, with 7 nucleotides matching TRBD1. From germline, CDR1 is SGHRS and CDR2 YFSETQ. The CDR3 runs 14 residues. V was pared by 5 bases and J by 0 bases, with 1 base of the junction left unmatched. The CDR3 DNA reads as TGCGCCAGCAGAGGGACAGCGAACACCGGGGAGCTGTTTTTT. It is translated as CASRGTANTGELFF.

The chain couples TRBV18 to TRBJ2-7, with D perhaps TRBD2 (6 bases). V shed 5 bases and J shed 4 bases, with 18 bases lying between them. The CDR3 spans 15 residues. The germline V gene has CDR1 KGHSH and CDR2 LQKENI. In DNA, the CDR3 is TGTGCCAGCTCATCTGAGCCGGGACTCAGTTACGAGCAGTACTTC. It codes for CASSSEPGLSYEQYF.

This clone was detected only a few times. The chain combines TRBV4-2 with TRBJ2-7; D is perhaps TRBD2 (6 bases). The CDR3 loop spans 12 amino acids. The V gene lost 0 bases and the J gene lost 9 bases, with 9 bases spanning the gap. Germline CDR1 reads LGHNA; CDR2 reads YNFKEQ. The CDR3 loop is CASSQDGTWQYF. As DNA, the CDR3 is TGTGCCAGCAGCCAAGACGGGACTTGGCAGTACTTC.

The V call is TRBV27, the J call TRBJ2-3; D call uncertain. Trimming took off 2 bases at V and 0 bases at J, with 9 bases between the two ends. The CDR3 totals 15 residues. Germline CDR1 is MNHEY and CDR2 is SMNVEV (reference sequence). CDR3 nucleotides: TGTGCCAGCAGTTTAAGCAGCCTAAGCACAGATACGCAGTATTTT. This translates into CASSLSSLSTDTQYF.

The chain joins TRBV19 to TRBJ2-7; TRBD1 is a possible D gene (5 bases). Germline V lookup: CDR1 LNHDA, CDR2 SQIVND (reference sequence). The CDR3 consists of 15 residues. V lost 2 bases, J lost 3 bases, and 14 bases lay in between. The CDR3 DNA reads as TGTGCCAGTAGTATACAGGGCTCGGGCCTCTACGAGCAGTACTTC. Translated: CASSIQGSGLYEQYF.

The chain recombines TRBV5-6 with TRBJ1-1, with TRBD1 as a possible D gene (5 bases). Germline CDR1 is SGHDT and CDR2 is YYEEEE. The CDR3 consists of 16 residues. Trimming shortened V by 7 bases and J by 5 bases, and 24 bases separated the two germline ends. The CDR3 sequence is CASLPGSSGTGTEAFF. Here the CDR3 DNA reads TGTGCCAGCCTCCCGGGCTCGTCAGGGACGGGGACTGAAGCTTTCTTT.

The chain couples TRBV5-6 to TRBJ2-7; weak D call: TRBD1 (6 bases). This CDR3 has 15 residues. Per germline, CDR1 SGHDT and CDR2 YYEEEE. Between the trimmed V and J ends, which lost 4 bases and 3 bases, there was a span of 17 bases. As DNA, the CDR3 is TGTGCCAGCAGCCCTTATCGACAGGAACGCTACGAGCAGTACTTC. Its protein is CASSPYRQERYEQYF.